This T cell receptor (beta chain) appears in the sequencing data of a study of blood T cell repertoires in COVID-19. On the study more broadly: Samples of COVID-19 (acute and convalescent) were obtained from the United States, Italy and Spain. Sample material is recorded as cDNA or gDNA derived from T cells, B-cell-depleted T cells, or PBMCs.

In this sample, this clone turned up once. The CDR3 length is 15 residues. Germline V gives CDR1 MNHNY, CDR2 SVGAGI (reference sequence). V trimming: 5 bases; J trimming: 2 bases; junction bases outside the gene matches: 4. Patients from Seattle were sampled longitudinally, starting during active infection. Study processing details: The assay estimated nucleated cells by amplifying reference gene primers. The table came from immunoSEQ multiplex PCR; TCRdb's copy has only in-frame clones and leaves some out. The DNA was the basis for D and trimming; V, J and clone size are from that table. The profile shows about 180,000 clones, about 87% of them singletons.

Sequencing was done on a sample of peripheral blood. The chain couples TRBV6-6 to TRBJ2-3; 10 bases are a match to TRBD1. This clonotype originated in a woman aged 65 to 85 with COVID-19, enrolled during active disease. The CDR3 here is CASSPGQGVTDTQYF. CDR3 in DNA: TGTGCCAGCAGTCCAGGACAGGGGGTCACAGATACGCAGTATTTT.